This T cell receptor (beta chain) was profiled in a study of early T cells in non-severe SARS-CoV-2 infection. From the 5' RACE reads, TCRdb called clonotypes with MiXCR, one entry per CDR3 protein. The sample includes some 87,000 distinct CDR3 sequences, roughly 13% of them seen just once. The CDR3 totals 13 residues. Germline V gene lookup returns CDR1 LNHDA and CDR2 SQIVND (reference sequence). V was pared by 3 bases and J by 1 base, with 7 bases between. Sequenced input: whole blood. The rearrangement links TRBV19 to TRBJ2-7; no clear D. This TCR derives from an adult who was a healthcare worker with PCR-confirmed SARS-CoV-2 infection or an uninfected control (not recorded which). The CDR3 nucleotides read TGTGCCAGTAGTATTGGGATGTCCTACGAGCAGTACTTC. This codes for CASSIGMSYEQYF.